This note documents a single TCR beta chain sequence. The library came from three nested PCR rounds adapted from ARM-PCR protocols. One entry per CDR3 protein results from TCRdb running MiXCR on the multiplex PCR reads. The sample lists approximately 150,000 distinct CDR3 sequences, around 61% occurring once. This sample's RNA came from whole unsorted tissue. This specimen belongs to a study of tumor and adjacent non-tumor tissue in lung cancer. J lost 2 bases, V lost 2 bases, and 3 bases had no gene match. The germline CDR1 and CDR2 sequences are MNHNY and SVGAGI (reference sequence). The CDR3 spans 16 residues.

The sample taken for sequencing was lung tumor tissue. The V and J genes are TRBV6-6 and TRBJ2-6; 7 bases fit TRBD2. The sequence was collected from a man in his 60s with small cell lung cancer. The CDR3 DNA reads TGTGCCAGCAGTTACGCGGGAGTAACTGGGGCCAACGTCCTGACTTTC. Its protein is CASSYAGVTGANVLTF.